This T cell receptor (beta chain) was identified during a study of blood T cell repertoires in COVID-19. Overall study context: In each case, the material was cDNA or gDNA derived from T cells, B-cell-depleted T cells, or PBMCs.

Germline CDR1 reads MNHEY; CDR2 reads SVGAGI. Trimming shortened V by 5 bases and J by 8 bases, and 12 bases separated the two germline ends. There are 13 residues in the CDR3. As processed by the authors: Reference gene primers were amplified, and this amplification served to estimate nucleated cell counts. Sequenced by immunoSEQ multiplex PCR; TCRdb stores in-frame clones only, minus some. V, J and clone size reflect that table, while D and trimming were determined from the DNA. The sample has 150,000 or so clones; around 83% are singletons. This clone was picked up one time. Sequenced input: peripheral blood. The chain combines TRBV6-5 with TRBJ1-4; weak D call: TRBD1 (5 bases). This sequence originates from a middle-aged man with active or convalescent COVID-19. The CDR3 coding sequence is TGTGCCAGCAGTATATGGAGGGACGAAAAACTGTTTTTT. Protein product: CASSIWRDEKLFF.